This TCR beta chain appears in the sequencing data of a study of T cells in Graves' hyperthyroidism and ophthalmopathy. TCR beta CDR3 regions were amplified from RNA. The TCR CDR3 first-round RT-PCR relied on the HTBI primer set. TCRdb passed the multiplex PCR reads through MiXCR, listing each CDR3 protein once. The repertoire consists of fewer than 450,000 distinct CDR3 sequences, with about a sixth occurring once and the leading ten covering roughly a third. This CDR3 contains 13 residues. The germline CDR1 and CDR2 sequences are MNHNS and SASEGT. Trimming took off 6 bases at V and 8 bases at J, with 16 bases between the two ends. A patient was excluded if there was uncontrolled infection, other autoimmune disease, pregnancy or lactation. This sample holds PBMCs from 8 to 10 ml fresh peripheral blood. This clonotype was detected many times.

The sample was blood. The chain links TRBV6-1 to TRBJ1-1; D not resolved. The source of this sequence is a woman younger than 45 with Graves' hyperthyroidism that later progressed to Graves' ophthalmopathy. CDR3 loop: CASSELIRAEAFF. The CDR3 DNA reads as TGTGCCAGCAGCGAACTTATTAGGGCCGAAGCTTTCTTT.